A selection of T cell receptor beta chains follows, all from one sample in a study of blood T cell repertoires in COVID-19. The repertoire was sequenced with immunoSEQ multiplex PCR; TCRdb's copy has only in-frame clones and lacks some. The sample yields about 94,000 clones, about 80% seen once. The sequenced sample was peripheral blood. Receptors were obtained from a man in his sixties with acute or convalescent COVID-19. CDR3s include the opening cysteine and the closing phenylalanine or tryptophan. D genes are given only for firm matches. Clone size is stated in some rows and not others, as once, few, many or a class when expanded.

clone size,D gene,V gene,J gene,CDR3 DNA,CDR3 protein
once,.,TRBV10-3,TRBJ2-1,TGTGCCATCAGTCCAGGGGAGGGTTCCTACAATGAGCAGTTCTTC,CAISPGEGSYNEQFF
.,TRBD2,TRBV4-1,TRBJ2-6,TGCGCCAGCAGTCCAGGGAGGGCTGGGGCCAACGTCCTGACTTTC,CASSPGRAGANVLTF
.,.,TRBV13,TRBJ1-1,TGTGCCAGCAGGGTTAGGGGGGGGATGAACACTGAAGCTTTCTTT,CASRVRGGMNTEAFF
.,TRBD2,TRBV15,TRBJ2-3,TGTGCCACCAGCCAAGCGGGGTCTTCCACAGATACGCAGTATTTT,CATSQAGSSTDTQYF
.,TRBD1,TRBV18,TRBJ1-3,TGTGCCAGCTCACCACCGAGGACAGGTTTTACAGACACCATATATTTT,CASSPPRTGFTDTIYF
.,TRBD2,TRBV6-1,TRBJ2-1,TGTGCCAGCAGTGCATACCTTAGCGGGGTGTCCTACAATGAGCAGTTCTTC,CASSAYLSGVSYNEQFF
.,.,TRBV7-9,TRBJ1-5,TGTGCCAGCAGCTTAGCTCAGGGTCCCCGCGCTCAGCCCCAGCATTTT,CASSLAQGPRAQPQHF
.,TRBD1,TRBV18,TRBJ1-2,TGTGCCAGCTCACTGGGACAGGGGAAAGGAGAGAACTATGGCTACACCTTC,CASSLGQGKGENYGYTF
.,.,TRBV6-5,TRBJ1-2,TGTGCCAGCACCAGGAACCAGGGGATCTATGGCTACACCTTC,CASTRNQGIYGYTF
.,.,TRBV12-3/TRBV12-4,TRBJ1-2,TGTGCCAGCAGTTCCAACAGGGACGGCTACACCTTC,CASSSNRDGYTF
.,TRBD1,TRBV10-1,TRBJ1-5,TGCGCCAGCAGGCCCGGGACAGTCAGGAATCAGCCCCAGCATTTT,CASRPGTVRNQPQHF
.,.,TRBV24-1,TRBJ1-1,TGTGCCACCAGTAGTATTAGGAGCGGTGAAGCTTTCTTT,CATSSIRSGEAFF
once,TRBD1,TRBV18,TRBJ1-4,TGTGCCAGCTCGCGGGATACGACAGGGACTGAAAAACTGTTTTTT,CASSRDTTGTEKLFF
.,TRBD1,TRBV12-5,TRBJ1-1,TGTGCTAGTGCTCCGGGACAGGGGAACACTGAAGCTTTCTTT,CASAPGQGNTEAFF
.,.,TRBV13,TRBJ2-1,TGTGCCAGCAGCTTAGAGCGGACGGATCGGGGCAATGAGCAGTTCTTC,CASSLERTDRGNEQFF
many,TRBD1,TRBV5-1,TRBJ1-2,TGCGCCAGCAGCTTGACTCGGACAGGGGACGGCGCTAACTATGGCTACACCTTC,CASSLTRTGDGANYGYTF
.,TRBD1,TRBV7-9,TRBJ1-2,TGTGCCAGCAGCTTTACAGGGGGCGATGGCTACACCTTC,CASSFTGGDGYTF
once,TRBD1,TRBV5-1,TRBJ1-1,TGCGCCAGCAGCTTGGAAGGGACAGGGGTCCCTGAAGCTTTCTTT,CASSLEGTGVPEAFF
.,.,TRBV6-5,TRBJ1-2,TGTGCCGTCCGGGTTGGGAACTATGGCTACACCTTC,CAVRVGNYGYTF
.,.,TRBV12-3/TRBV12-4,TRBJ1-2,TGTGCCAGCAGTGACGTAGGGGTTGGCTACACCTTC,CASSDVGVGYTF
.,.,TRBV29-1,TRBJ2-5,TGCAGCGTGTCCGGGGAGACCCAGTACTTC,CSVSGETQYF
once,TRBD1,TRBV2,TRBJ2-7,TGTGCCAGCATGCCGGGACAGGGGTACGAGCAGTACTTC,CASMPGQGYEQYF
once,.,TRBV5-1,TRBJ1-5,TGCGCCAGCAGCCCCGGGACAAGGAATGAAGCCCAGCATTTT,CASSPGTRNEAQHF
.,.,TRBV7-6,TRBJ2-2,TGTGCCAGCAGCTCTGACAGTACGAACACCGGGGAGCTGTTTTTT,CASSSDSTNTGELFF
.,.,TRBV6-5,TRBJ1-1,TGTGCCAGCAGTTACAGTTTTCCTAGGATGAACACTGAAGCTTTCTTT,CASSYSFPRMNTEAFF
few,.,TRBV7-3,TRBJ1-2,TGTGCCAGCAGCTTAGGGGGGTCGAACTATGGCTACACCTTC,CASSLGGSNYGYTF
few,.,TRBV19,TRBJ1-1,TGTGCCAGTAGTATAAATCGTTTGAACACTGAAGCTTTCTTT,CASSINRLNTEAFF
once,.,TRBV11-2,TRBJ2-1,TGTGCCAGTACCCCAACAGGGTACGATGAGCAGTTCTTC,CASTPTGYDEQFF
once,.,TRBV6-6,TRBJ1-1,TGTGCCAGCAGTTATGACATCGTCAACACTGAAGCTTTCTTT,CASSYDIVNTEAFF
.,.,TRBV5-1,TRBJ2-1,TGCGCCAGCAGCGCGATGACAGGTTACAATGAGCAGTTCTTC,CASSAMTGYNEQFF
.,.,TRBV5-5,TRBJ1-1,TGTGCCAGCAGCTTGGGACGGGGGATCACTGAAGCTTTCTTT,CASSLGRGITEAFF
.,.,TRBV29-1,TRBJ2-7,TGCAGCGGGTCTTCGTGGGCCGAGCAGTACTTC,CSGSSWAEQYF
.,TRBD1,TRBV30,TRBJ1-2,TGTGCCCGAAAGGACAGGGGGCCCGGCTACACCTTC,CARKDRGPGYTF
.,TRBD1,TRBV6-5,TRBJ1-6,TGTGCCAGCAGTTACCAGCCGGGACAGAGTAATTCACCCCTCCACTTT,CASSYQPGQSNSPLHF
.,.,TRBV18,TRBJ2-6,TGTGCCAGCTCACCAATGGAGAGCTCTGGGGCCAACGTCCTGACTTTC,CASSPMESSGANVLTF
.,TRBD2,TRBV5-4,TRBJ2-3,TGTGCCAGCAGCTTGGCGCGGGGGGCGGCCACAGCAGATACGCAGTATTTT,CASSLARGAATADTQYF
.,TRBD1,TRBV2,TRBJ1-6,TGTGCCAGCAGTCAGGCACAGGGGAAATCACCCCTCCACTTT,CASSQAQGKSPLHF
.,TRBD2,TRBV7-9,TRBJ2-4,TGTGCCAGCAGCTTAGGACTAGCGGGGGCGTCCAAAAACATTCAGTACTTC,CASSLGLAGASKNIQYF
.,TRBD1,TRBV28,TRBJ1-5,TGTGCCAGCAGACAGGGGGTTAGCAATCAGCCCCAGCATTTT,CASRQGVSNQPQHF